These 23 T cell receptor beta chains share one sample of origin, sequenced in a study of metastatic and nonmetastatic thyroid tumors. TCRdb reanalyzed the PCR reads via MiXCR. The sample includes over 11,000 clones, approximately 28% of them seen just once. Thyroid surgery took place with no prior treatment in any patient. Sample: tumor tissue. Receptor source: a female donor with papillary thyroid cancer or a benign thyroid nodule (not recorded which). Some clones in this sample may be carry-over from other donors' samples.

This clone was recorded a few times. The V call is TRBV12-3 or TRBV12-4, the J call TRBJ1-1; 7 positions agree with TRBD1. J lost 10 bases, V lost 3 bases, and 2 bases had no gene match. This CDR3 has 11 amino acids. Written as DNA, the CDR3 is TGTGCCAGCAGTTTGGCAGGGGGAGCTTTCTTT. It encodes CASSLAGGAFF.

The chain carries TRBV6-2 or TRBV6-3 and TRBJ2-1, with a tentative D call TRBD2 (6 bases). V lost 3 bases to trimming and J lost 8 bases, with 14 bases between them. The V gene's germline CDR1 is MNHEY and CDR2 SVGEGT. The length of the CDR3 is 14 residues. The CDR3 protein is CASSYLLGGDEQFF. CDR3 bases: TGTGCCAGCAGTTATTTACTAGGAGGGGATGAGCAGTTCTTC.

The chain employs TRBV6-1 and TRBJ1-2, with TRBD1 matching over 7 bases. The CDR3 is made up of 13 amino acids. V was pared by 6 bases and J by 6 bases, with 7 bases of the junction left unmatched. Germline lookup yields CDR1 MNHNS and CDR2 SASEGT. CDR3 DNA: TGTGCCAGCAGCGGCCGGGACAGCCATGGCTACACCTTC. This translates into CASSGRDSHGYTF.

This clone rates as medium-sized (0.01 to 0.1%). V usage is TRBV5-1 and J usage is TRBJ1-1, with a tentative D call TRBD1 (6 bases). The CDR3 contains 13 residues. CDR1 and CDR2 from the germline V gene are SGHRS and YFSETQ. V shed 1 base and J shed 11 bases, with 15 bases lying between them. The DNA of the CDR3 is TGCGCCAGCAGCTTGTTTATGGGACACTTCGCTTTCTTT. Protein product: CASSLFMGHFAFF. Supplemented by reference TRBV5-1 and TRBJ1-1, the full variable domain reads KAGVTQTPRYLIKTRGQQVTLSCSPISGHRSVSWYQQTPGQGLQFLFEYFSETQRNKGNFPGRFSGRQFSNSRSEMNVSTLELGDSALYLCASSLFMGHFAFFGQGTRLTVV.

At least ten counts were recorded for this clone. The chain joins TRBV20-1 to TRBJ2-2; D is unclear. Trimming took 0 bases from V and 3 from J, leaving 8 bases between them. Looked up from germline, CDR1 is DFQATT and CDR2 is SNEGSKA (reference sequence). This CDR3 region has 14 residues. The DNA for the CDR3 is TGCAGTGCTAGAGATGGAAGGGACACCGGGGAGCTGTTTTTT. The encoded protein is CSARDGRDTGELFF.

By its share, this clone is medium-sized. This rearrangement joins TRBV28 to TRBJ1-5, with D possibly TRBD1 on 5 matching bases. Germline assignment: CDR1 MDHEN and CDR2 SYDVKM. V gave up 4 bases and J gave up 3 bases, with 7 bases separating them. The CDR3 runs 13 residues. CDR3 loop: CASSWGDNQPQHF. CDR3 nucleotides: TGTGCCAGCAGTTGGGGGGACAATCAGCCCCAGCATTTT.

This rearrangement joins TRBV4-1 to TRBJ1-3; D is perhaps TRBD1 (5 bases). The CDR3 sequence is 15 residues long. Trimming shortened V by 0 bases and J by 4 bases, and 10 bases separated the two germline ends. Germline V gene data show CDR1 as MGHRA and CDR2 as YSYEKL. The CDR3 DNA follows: TGCGCCAGCAGCCAAGAAGACAGAATAGGAAACACCATATATTTT. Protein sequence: CASSQEDRIGNTIYF.

CDR3 sequence reads: CASIRGSTEAFF. CDR3 DNA sequence: TGTGCCAGCATCAGGGGGTCGACTGAAGCTTTCTTT. The V gene is TRBV28, the J gene TRBJ1-1, with 7 bases aligning to TRBD1. Germline V gene lookup returns CDR1 MDHEN and CDR2 SYDVKM. Unmatched junction bases numbered 4, after V lost 7 bases and J lost 5 bases. The CDR3 runs to 12 residues.

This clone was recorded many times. The CDR3 is CSARVAGGSDTQYF. CDR3 nucleotide sequence: TGCAGTGCTAGAGTGGCGGGGGGGTCGGATACGCAGTATTTT. The V call is TRBV20-1, the J call TRBJ2-3; 9 bases are shared with TRBD2. This CDR3 is 14 amino acids long. Germline V gives CDR1 DFQATT, CDR2 SNEGSKA (reference sequence). Trimming at V came to 1 base and at J to 6 bases, leaving 5 bases not matched to a gene.

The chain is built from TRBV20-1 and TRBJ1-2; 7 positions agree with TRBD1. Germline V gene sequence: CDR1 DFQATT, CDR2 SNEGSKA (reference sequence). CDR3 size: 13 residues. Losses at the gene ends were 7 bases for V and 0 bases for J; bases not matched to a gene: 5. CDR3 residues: CSVKTGTNYGYTF. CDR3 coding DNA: TGCAGTGTCAAGACAGGGACTAACTATGGCTACACCTTC.

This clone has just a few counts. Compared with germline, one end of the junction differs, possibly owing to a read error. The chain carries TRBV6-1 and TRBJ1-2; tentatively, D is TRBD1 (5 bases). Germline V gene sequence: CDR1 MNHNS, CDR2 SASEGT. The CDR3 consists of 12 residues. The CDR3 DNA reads TGTGTCAGCAGTGGACGGGACTATGGCTACAACTTC. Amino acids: CVSSGRDYGYNF.

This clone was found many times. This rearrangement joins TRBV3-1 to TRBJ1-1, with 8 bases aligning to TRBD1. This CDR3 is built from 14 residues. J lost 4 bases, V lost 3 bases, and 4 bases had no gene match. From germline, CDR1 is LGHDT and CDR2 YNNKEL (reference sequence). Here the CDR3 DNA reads TGTGCCAGCAGCCAGTTTACAGGGGGCACTGAAGCTTTCTTT. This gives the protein CASSQFTGGTEAFF.

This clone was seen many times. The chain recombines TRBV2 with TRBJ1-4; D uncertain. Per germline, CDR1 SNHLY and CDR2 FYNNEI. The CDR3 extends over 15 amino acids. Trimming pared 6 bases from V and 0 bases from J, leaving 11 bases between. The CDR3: CASRGRRSTNEKLFF. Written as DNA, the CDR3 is TGTGCCAGCAGAGGCAGGCGATCAACTAATGAAAAACTGTTTTTT. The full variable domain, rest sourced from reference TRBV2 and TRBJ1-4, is EPEVTQTPSHQVTQMGQEVILRCVPISNHLYFYWYRQILGQKVEFLVSFYNNEISEKSEIFDDQFSVERPDGSNFTLKIRSTKLEDSAMYFCASRGRRSTNEKLFFGSGTQLSVL.

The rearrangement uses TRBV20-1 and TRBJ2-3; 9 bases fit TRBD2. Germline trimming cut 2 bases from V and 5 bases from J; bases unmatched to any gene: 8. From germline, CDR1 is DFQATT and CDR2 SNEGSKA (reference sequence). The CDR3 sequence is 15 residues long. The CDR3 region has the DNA TGCAGTGCTAGAAATGTAGCGGGAGTTGGAGATACGCAGTATTTT. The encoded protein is CSARNVAGVGDTQYF.

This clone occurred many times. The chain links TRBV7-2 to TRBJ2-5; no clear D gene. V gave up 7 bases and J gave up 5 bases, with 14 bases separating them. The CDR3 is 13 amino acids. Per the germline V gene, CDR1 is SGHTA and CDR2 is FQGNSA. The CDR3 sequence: CASTDLSLETQYF. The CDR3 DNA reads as TGTGCCAGCACCGATTTAAGCCTGGAGACCCAGTACTTC.

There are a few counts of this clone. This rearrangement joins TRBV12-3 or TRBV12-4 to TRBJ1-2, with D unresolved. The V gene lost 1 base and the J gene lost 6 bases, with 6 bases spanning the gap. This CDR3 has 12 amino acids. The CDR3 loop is CASSLGGNGYTF. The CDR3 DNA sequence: TGTGCCAGCAGTTTAGGTGGGAATGGCTACACCTTC.

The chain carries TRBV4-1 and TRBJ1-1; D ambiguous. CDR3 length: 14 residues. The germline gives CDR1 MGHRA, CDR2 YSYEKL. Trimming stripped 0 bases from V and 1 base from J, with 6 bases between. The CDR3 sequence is CASSQDAGNTEAFF. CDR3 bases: TGCGCCAGCAGCCAAGACGCAGGGAACACTGAAGCTTTCTTT.

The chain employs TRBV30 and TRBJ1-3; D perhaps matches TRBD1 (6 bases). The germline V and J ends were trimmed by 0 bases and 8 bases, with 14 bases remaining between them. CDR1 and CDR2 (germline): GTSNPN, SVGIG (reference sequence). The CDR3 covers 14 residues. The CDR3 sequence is CAWSVLQGSHTIYF. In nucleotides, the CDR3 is TGTGCCTGGAGTGTATTACAGGGTTCACACACCATATATTTT.

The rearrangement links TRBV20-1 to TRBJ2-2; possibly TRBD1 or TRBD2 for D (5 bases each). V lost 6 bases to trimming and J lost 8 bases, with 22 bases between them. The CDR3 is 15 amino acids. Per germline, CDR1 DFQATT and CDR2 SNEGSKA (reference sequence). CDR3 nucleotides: TGCAGTGCCACATACGGGTCTGGGGGAAGAGGGGAGCTGTTTTTT. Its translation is CSATYGSGGRGELFF.

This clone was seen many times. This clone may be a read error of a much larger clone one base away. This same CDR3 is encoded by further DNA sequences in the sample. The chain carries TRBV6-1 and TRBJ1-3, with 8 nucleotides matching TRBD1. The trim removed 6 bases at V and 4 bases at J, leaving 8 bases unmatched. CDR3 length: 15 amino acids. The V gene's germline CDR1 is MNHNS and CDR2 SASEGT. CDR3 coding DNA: TGTGCCAGCAGCCCGACAGGGGCCTCCGGAAACACCATATATTTT. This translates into CASSPTGASGNTIYF.

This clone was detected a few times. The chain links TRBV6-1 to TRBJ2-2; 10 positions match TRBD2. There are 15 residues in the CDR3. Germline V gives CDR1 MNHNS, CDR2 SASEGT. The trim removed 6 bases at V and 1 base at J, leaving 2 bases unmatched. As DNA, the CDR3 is TGTGCCAGCAGACCTAGCGGGGGGAACACCGGGGAGCTGTTTTTT. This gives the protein CASRPSGGNTGELFF.

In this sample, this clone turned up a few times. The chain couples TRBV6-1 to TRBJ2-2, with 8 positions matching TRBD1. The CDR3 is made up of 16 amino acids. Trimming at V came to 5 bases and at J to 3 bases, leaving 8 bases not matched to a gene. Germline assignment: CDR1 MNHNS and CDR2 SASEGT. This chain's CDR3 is CASSLEDRVYTGELFF. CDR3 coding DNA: TGTGCCAGCAGTCTTGAGGACAGGGTCTACACCGGGGAGCTGTTTTTT.

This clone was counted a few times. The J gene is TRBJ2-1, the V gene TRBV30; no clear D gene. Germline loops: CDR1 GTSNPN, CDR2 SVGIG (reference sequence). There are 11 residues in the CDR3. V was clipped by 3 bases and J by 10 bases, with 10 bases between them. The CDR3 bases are TGTGCCTGGAGCCGCCGCGAAGAGCAGTTCTTC. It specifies CAWSRREEQFF.